Listed below are T cell receptor beta chains from one sample, sequenced in a study of T cells in Graves' hyperthyroidism and ophthalmopathy. TCRdb itself ran the multiplex PCR reads through MiXCR, one entry per CDR3 protein. The profile shows around 690,000 distinct CDR3 sequences, around 21% of them singletons. Sequenced input: blood. These TCRs come from a man aged 25 to 40 with Graves' ophthalmopathy. Both conserved end residues are part of each CDR3. The D gene is left open where the match is weak. Clone size is stated in some rows and not others, as once, few, many or a class when expanded.

v_gene: TRBV6-2/TRBV6-3; d_gene: TRBD2; abundance: .; j_gene: TRBJ2-1; CDR3nt: TGTGCCAGCACCGAGGGACTAGCGGGATACAATGAGCAGTTCTTC; CDR3aa: CASTEGLAGYNEQFF
v_gene: TRBV7-6; d_gene: TRBD1; abundance: once; j_gene: TRBJ1-2; CDR3nt: TGTGCCAGCAGCGGAGGGACAGAATATGGCTACACCTTC; CDR3aa: CASSGGTEYGYTF
v_gene: TRBV7-3; d_gene: TRBD2; abundance: .; j_gene: TRBJ2-7; CDR3nt: TGTGCCAGCAGCTTAGATCCGGGAGGGCCGAACGAGCAGTACTTC; CDR3aa: CASSLDPGGPNEQYF
v_gene: TRBV12-3/TRBV12-4; d_gene: TRBD1; abundance: .; j_gene: TRBJ1-5; CDR3nt: TGTGCCAGCAGCAAGGACAGGACGCGCAATCAGCCCCAGCATTTT; CDR3aa: CASSKDRTRNQPQHF
v_gene: TRBV6-1; d_gene: .; abundance: few; j_gene: TRBJ2-3; CDR3nt: TGTGCCAGCAGTGACCCAGTCGGGCAGTATTTT; CDR3aa: CASSDPVGQYF
v_gene: TRBV24-1; d_gene: .; abundance: few; j_gene: TRBJ2-2; CDR3nt: TGTGCCACCAGTGGCGATCTCGGACGGGCCGGGGAGCTGTTTTTT; CDR3aa: CATSGDLGRAGELFF
v_gene: TRBV20-1; d_gene: .; abundance: .; j_gene: TRBJ1-1; CDR3nt: TGCAGTGCTCCGGGTCCGGGGCAGACTGAAGCTTTCTTT; CDR3aa: CSAPGPGQTEAFF
v_gene: TRBV7-3; d_gene: TRBD2; abundance: .; j_gene: TRBJ2-2; CDR3nt: TGTGCCAGCAGCGCCCGCTCAGCGGGATACACCGGGGAGCTGTTTTTT; CDR3aa: CASSARSAGYTGELFF
v_gene: TRBV20-1; d_gene: .; abundance: .; j_gene: TRBJ2-7; CDR3nt: TGCAGTGCTTCGCTTGGACCGATACTTTGGTACGAGCAGTACTTC; CDR3aa: CSASLGPILWYEQYF
v_gene: TRBV6-1; d_gene: .; abundance: few; j_gene: TRBJ1-1; CDR3nt: TGTGCCAGCAGTGAAACGGGGATAGGAGGGACTGAAGCTTTCTTT; CDR3aa: CASSETGIGGTEAFF
v_gene: TRBV28; d_gene: .; abundance: .; j_gene: TRBJ2-2; CDR3nt: TGTGCCAGCATCGGGGGACAGAACACCGGGGAGCTGTTTTTT; CDR3aa: CASIGGQNTGELFF
v_gene: TRBV20-1; d_gene: .; abundance: few; j_gene: TRBJ1-6; CDR3nt: TGCAGTGCTAGAGTACCCAATTCACCCCTCCACTTT; CDR3aa: CSARVPNSPLHF
v_gene: TRBV20-1; d_gene: .; abundance: many; j_gene: TRBJ1-5; CDR3nt: TGCAGTGCCCGCGAGACGCCGAGCAATCAGCCCCAGCATTTT; CDR3aa: CSARETPSNQPQHF
v_gene: TRBV20-1; d_gene: .; abundance: few; j_gene: TRBJ2-2; CDR3nt: TGCAGTGCTTTAGTCGGGGGCCGGCACACCGGGGAGCTGTTTTTT; CDR3aa: CSALVGGRHTGELFF
v_gene: TRBV11-2; d_gene: .; abundance: few; j_gene: TRBJ2-3; CDR3nt: TGTGCCAGCAGCTTAGGGTTTGCAGATACGCAGTATTTT; CDR3aa: CASSLGFADTQYF
v_gene: TRBV9; d_gene: .; abundance: .; j_gene: TRBJ2-2; CDR3nt: TGTGCCAGCAGCGTAGGGGGCGGGTGGGGAAATCGGAACACCGGGGAGCTGTTTTTT; CDR3aa: CASSVGGGWGNRNTGELFF
v_gene: TRBV5-1; d_gene: .; abundance: many; j_gene: TRBJ1-2; CDR3nt: TGCGCCAGCAGGAAAGACGGAGGTACGGCACCCTATGGCTACACCTTC; CDR3aa: CASRKDGGTAPYGYTF
v_gene: TRBV7-9; d_gene: .; abundance: .; j_gene: TRBJ2-1; CDR3nt: TGTGCCAGCAGCTCGACTTATGAGCAGTTCTTC; CDR3aa: CASSSTYEQFF
v_gene: TRBV6-1; d_gene: TRBD2; abundance: .; j_gene: TRBJ2-5; CDR3nt: TGTGCCAGCAGTAAAGGACTAGCGGGTATCCAAGAGACCCAGTACTTC; CDR3aa: CASSKGLAGIQETQYF
v_gene: TRBV12-3/TRBV12-4; d_gene: .; abundance: .; j_gene: TRBJ2-6; CDR3nt: TGTGCCAGCCGAGAGACAGCATTCAACTCTGGGGCCAACGTCCTGACTTTC; CDR3aa: CASRETAFNSGANVLTF
v_gene: TRBV2; d_gene: .; abundance: many; j_gene: TRBJ1-5; CDR3nt: TGTGCCAGCAGTGAGTCTAATAGCAATCAGCCCCAGCATTTT; CDR3aa: CASSESNSNQPQHF
v_gene: TRBV6-1; d_gene: TRBD1; abundance: .; j_gene: TRBJ1-2; CDR3nt: TGTGCCAGCTACGACAGGGGAGGAGTTTGGGGCTACACCTTC; CDR3aa: CASYDRGGVWGYTF
v_gene: TRBV20-1; d_gene: .; abundance: .; j_gene: TRBJ2-2; CDR3nt: TGCAGTGCTACCGAATACGGGGAGCTGTTTTTT; CDR3aa: CSATEYGELFF
v_gene: TRBV30; d_gene: TRBD2; abundance: few; j_gene: TRBJ2-7; CDR3nt: TGTGCCTGGAGGGTGAGCGGGGGGTCCTACGAGCAGTACTTC; CDR3aa: CAWRVSGGSYEQYF
v_gene: TRBV7-9; d_gene: .; abundance: .; j_gene: TRBJ2-3; CDR3nt: TGTGCCAGCAGCGGAAGCACCCCTATCACCACAGATACGCAGTATTTT; CDR3aa: CASSGSTPITTDTQYF
v_gene: TRBV5-6; d_gene: .; abundance: .; j_gene: TRBJ2-5; CDR3nt: TGTGCCAGCAGCGTATTGGGACACCAGCGGGAGACCCAGTACTTC; CDR3aa: CASSVLGHQRETQYF
v_gene: TRBV19; d_gene: .; abundance: .; j_gene: TRBJ1-4; CDR3nt: TGTGCCAGCAAGACAAAAAAGGGGGAAAAACTGTTTTTT; CDR3aa: CASKTKKGEKLFF
v_gene: TRBV20-1; d_gene: TRBD1; abundance: .; j_gene: TRBJ1-6; CDR3nt: TGCAGTGCGTGGGACAGCTTTTTGCAAAATTCACCCCTCCACTTT; CDR3aa: CSAWDSFLQNSPLHF
v_gene: TRBV20-1; d_gene: .; abundance: few; j_gene: TRBJ2-1; CDR3nt: TGCAGTGCTAGAGATGGAGGGGAGCACGAGCAGTTCTTC; CDR3aa: CSARDGGEHEQFF
v_gene: TRBV6-1; d_gene: TRBD1; abundance: many; j_gene: TRBJ1-6; CDR3nt: TGTGCCAGCAGGCATGACAGGGGTAATTCACCCCTCCACTTT; CDR3aa: CASRHDRGNSPLHF
v_gene: TRBV4-1; d_gene: .; abundance: .; j_gene: TRBJ2-3; CDR3nt: TGCGCCAGCAGCCAAGACGGGGGACCTACGTATACAGATACGCAGTATTTT; CDR3aa: CASSQDGGPTYTDTQYF
v_gene: TRBV28; d_gene: .; abundance: .; j_gene: TRBJ2-1; CDR3nt: TGTGCCAGCAGTCCACCTCCCACCAATGAGCAGTTCTTC; CDR3aa: CASSPPPTNEQFF
v_gene: TRBV10-2; d_gene: TRBD1; abundance: .; j_gene: TRBJ2-3; CDR3nt: TGCGCCAGCAGAAACCCTAGGGGGCCTCACACAGATACGCAGTATTTT; CDR3aa: CASRNPRGPHTDTQYF
v_gene: TRBV19; d_gene: .; abundance: .; j_gene: TRBJ2-1; CDR3nt: TGTGCCAGTAGTTCCGCCGAGGGAGTTTACAATGAGCAGTTCTTC; CDR3aa: CASSSAEGVYNEQFF
v_gene: TRBV20-1; d_gene: TRBD1; abundance: .; j_gene: TRBJ1-5; CDR3nt: TGCAGTGCCACACAACAGGGGTTTCAGCCCCAGCATTTT; CDR3aa: CSATQQGFQPQHF
v_gene: TRBV5-6; d_gene: .; abundance: few; j_gene: TRBJ2-5; CDR3nt: TGTGCCAGCAGCTTGGCACGGAACCAAGAGACCCAGTACTTC; CDR3aa: CASSLARNQETQYF
v_gene: TRBV7-2; d_gene: TRBD2; abundance: many; j_gene: TRBJ2-3; CDR3nt: TGTGCCAGCAGCCAGGCAGCGGGAGGGTACACAGATACGCAGTATTTT; CDR3aa: CASSQAAGGYTDTQYF
v_gene: TRBV11-2; d_gene: .; abundance: many; j_gene: TRBJ2-1; CDR3nt: TGTGCCAGCAGCTTAATGGTGCTGAGCTCCTACAATGAGCAGTTCTTC; CDR3aa: CASSLMVLSSYNEQFF
v_gene: TRBV9; d_gene: .; abundance: few; j_gene: TRBJ2-3; CDR3nt: TGTGCCAGCAGCGTAAGGGGGAGCACAGATACGCAGTATTTT; CDR3aa: CASSVRGSTDTQYF
v_gene: TRBV12-3/TRBV12-4; d_gene: TRBD2; abundance: .; j_gene: TRBJ2-1; CDR3nt: TGTGCCAGCAGCCCACCTACTAGCGGGAGCTATGAGCAGTTCTTC; CDR3aa: CASSPPTSGSYEQFF
v_gene: TRBV2; d_gene: TRBD2; abundance: few; j_gene: TRBJ2-7; CDR3nt: TGTGCCAGCACCCCCGGGGGGGACTACCCCTACGAGCAGTACTTC; CDR3aa: CASTPGGDYPYEQYF
v_gene: TRBV19; d_gene: .; abundance: .; j_gene: TRBJ2-1; CDR3nt: TGTGCCAGTAGTATCGGTGTAGCCAATGAGCAGTTCTTC; CDR3aa: CASSIGVANEQFF
v_gene: TRBV6-5; d_gene: .; abundance: .; j_gene: TRBJ2-2; CDR3nt: TGTGCCAGCAGTTACCGGGACGGGGAGCTGTTTTTT; CDR3aa: CASSYRDGELFF
v_gene: TRBV5-1; d_gene: .; abundance: few; j_gene: TRBJ1-5; CDR3nt: TGCGCCAGCAGCGTCGGGGTCGGGAATCAGCCCCAGCATTTT; CDR3aa: CASSVGVGNQPQHF
v_gene: TRBV3-1; d_gene: TRBD2; abundance: many; j_gene: TRBJ2-5; CDR3nt: TGTGCCAGCAGCCAAAACCCGGGACTAGCGGGCAAAGAGACCCAGTACTTC; CDR3aa: CASSQNPGLAGKETQYF